This entry lists 8 T cell receptor beta chains sequenced from one sample in a study of T cells in Graves' hyperthyroidism and ophthalmopathy. Amplification of TCR beta CDR3 regions used RNA as the template. Carried out on the TCR CDR3, a first-round RT-PCR used the HTBI primer set. Each CDR3 protein gets one entry after TCRdb re-called the multiplex PCR reads with MiXCR. This table has roughly 530,000 distinct CDR3 sequences, about 15% appearing once. The sequenced sample was blood. These receptors all stem from a woman aged 18-35 years with Graves' ophthalmopathy.

The chain links TRBV20-1 to TRBJ2-2; D is possibly TRBD1 (5 bases). Germline V gene sequence: CDR1 DFQATT, CDR2 SNEGSKA (reference sequence). Trimming left V 2 bases short and J 5 bases short, with 6 bases between. This CDR3 spans 12 amino acids. The CDR3 region has the DNA TGCAGTGCTAGACAGGGAACCGGGGAGCTGTTTTTT. It specifies CSARQGTGELFF.

The table lists this clonotype with many counts. This chain connects TRBV5-1 to TRBJ2-1; perhaps TRBD1 as D (5 bases). Trimming pared 4 bases from V and 6 bases from J, leaving 11 bases between. From germline, CDR1 is SGHRS and CDR2 YFSETQ. This CDR3 has 13 residues. CDR3 DNA sequence: TGCGCCAGCAGCCCATTGACAGTCAATGAGCAGTTCTTC. Translation: CASSPLTVNEQFF.

This clonotype came up many times. The genes are TRBV12-3 or TRBV12-4 and TRBJ2-1; 7 nucleotides match TRBD2. The CDR3 totals 12 residues. The trim removed 6 bases at V and 9 bases at J, leaving 5 bases unmatched. CDR3 protein: CASRRERGEQFF. In DNA, the CDR3 is TGTGCCAGCAGGCGGGAGCGGGGTGAGCAGTTCTTC.

This clonotype was detected many times. V and J are TRBV3-1 and TRBJ1-6; perhaps TRBD1 as D (5 bases). Germline CDR1 reads LGHDT; CDR2 reads YNNKEL (reference sequence). CDR3 length: 14 amino acids. V dropped 4 bases and J dropped 5 bases, with 9 bases sitting between them. CDR3 sequence reads: CASSPLDNNSPLHF. DNA of the CDR3: TGTGCCAGCAGCCCCTTGGACAATAATTCACCCCTCCACTTT.

Note on this clonotype: The conserved phenylalanine or tryptophan is not found at the CDR3 terminus, so this likely reflects a read error. This sequence joins TRBV3-1 and TRBJ1-6; tentatively, D is TRBD1 (5 bases). Germline CDR1 reads LGHDT; CDR2 reads YNNKEL (reference sequence). This CDR3 has 15 amino acids. The V and J ends lost 1 base and 5 bases respectively, with 9 bases between them. CDR3 region: CASSQGGDDNSPLHC. For the CDR3, the DNA is TGTGCCAGCAGCCAAGGAGGGGATGATAATTCACCCCTCCACTGT.

J is TRBJ1-1 and V is TRBV30; maybe TRBD1 (6 bases). Germline-derived CDR1 and CDR2 are GTSNPN and SVGIG (reference sequence). The CDR3 length is 16 residues. The V end was cut by 0 bases, the J end by 5 bases, with 19 bases between. This chain's CDR3 is CAWSVPVAGEGTEAFF. The CDR3 nucleotides are TGTGCCTGGAGTGTACCGGTGGCAGGGGAGGGTACTGAAGCTTTCTTT.

Many counts were recorded for this clonotype. The rearrangement joins TRBV11-1 to TRBJ2-1, with 7 bases matching TRBD2. Germline CDR1 and CDR2: SGHAT and FQDESV (reference sequence). The V gene end was trimmed by 1 base and the J gene end by 4 bases; junction bases not matched to a gene: 4. The CDR3 spans 15 residues. CDR3 in DNA: TGTGCCAGCAGCTTAGGCGGGAGCGTTTACAATGAGCAGTTCTTC. Translation gives CASSLGGSVYNEQFF.

This clonotype has a handful of counts. The rearrangement joins TRBV15 to TRBJ2-5; D uncertain. This CDR3 spans 15 amino acids. V lost 0 bases, J lost 1 base, and 9 bases lay in between. Germline V gene data show CDR1 as LNHNV and CDR2 as YYDKDF (reference sequence). CDR3 coding DNA: TGTGCCACCAGCAGAGATAGGACCCGCCAAGAGACCCAGTACTTC. This codes for CATSRDRTRQETQYF. Full variable domain (outside the CDR3, taken from reference TRBV15 and TRBJ2-5): DAMVIQNPRYQVTQFGKPVTLSCSQTLNHNVMYWYQQKSSQAPKLLFHYYDKDFNNEADTPDNFQSRRPNTSFCFLDIRSPGLGDTAMYLCATSRDRTRQETQYFGPGTRLLVL.